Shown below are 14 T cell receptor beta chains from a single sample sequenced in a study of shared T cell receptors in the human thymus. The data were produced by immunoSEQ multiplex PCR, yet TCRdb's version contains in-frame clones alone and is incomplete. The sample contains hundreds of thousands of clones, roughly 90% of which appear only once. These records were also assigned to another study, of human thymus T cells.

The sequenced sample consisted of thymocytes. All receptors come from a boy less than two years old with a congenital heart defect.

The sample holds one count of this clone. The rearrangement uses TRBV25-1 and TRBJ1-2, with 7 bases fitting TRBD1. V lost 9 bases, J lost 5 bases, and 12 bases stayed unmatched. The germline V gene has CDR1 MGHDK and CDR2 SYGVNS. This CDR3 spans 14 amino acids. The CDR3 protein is CASRRTGSTYGYTF. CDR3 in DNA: TGTGCCAGTCGAAGGACAGGCTCCACTTATGGCTACACCTTC.

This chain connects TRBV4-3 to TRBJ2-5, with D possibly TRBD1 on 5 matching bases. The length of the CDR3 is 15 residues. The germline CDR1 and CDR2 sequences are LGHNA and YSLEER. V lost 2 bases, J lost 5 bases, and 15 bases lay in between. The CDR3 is CASSQQGTARETQYF. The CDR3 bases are TGCGCCAGCAGCCAACAGGGAACCGCCCGGGAGACCCAGTACTTC.

The CDR3 coding sequence is TGCAGCGAAGGCCGAGCGAGGTTCTCTGGAAACACCATATATTTT. This gives the protein CSEGRARFSGNTIYF. V is TRBV29-1 and J is TRBJ1-3, with D hard to call. The V and J ends lost 7 bases and 0 bases respectively, with 16 bases between them. The germline gives CDR1 SQVTM, CDR2 ANQGSEA. This CDR3 is 15 amino acids long.

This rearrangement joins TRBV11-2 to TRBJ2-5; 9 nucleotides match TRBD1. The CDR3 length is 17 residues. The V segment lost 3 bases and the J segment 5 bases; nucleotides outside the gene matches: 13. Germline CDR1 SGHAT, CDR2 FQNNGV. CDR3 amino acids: CASSFLNRDRVCETQYF. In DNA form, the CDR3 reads TGTGCCAGCAGCTTCCTAAACCGGGACAGGGTTTGCGAGACCCAGTACTTC.

The CDR3: CASIRENTEAFF. As DNA, the CDR3 is TGTGCCAGCATACGGGAGAACACTGAAGCTTTCTTT. V usage is TRBV2 and J usage is TRBJ1-1; D not certain. This CDR3 has 12 residues. The germline gives CDR1 SNHLY, CDR2 FYNNEI. V was shortened by 7 bases and J by 1 base, with 7 bases between the two germline ends.

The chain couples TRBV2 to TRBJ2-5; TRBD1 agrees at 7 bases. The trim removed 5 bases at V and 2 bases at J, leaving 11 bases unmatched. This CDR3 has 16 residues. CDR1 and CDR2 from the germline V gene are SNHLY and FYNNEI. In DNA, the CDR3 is TGTGCCAGCAGTACGTCTCACCGGGACAGACAAGAGACCCAGTACTTC. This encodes CASSTSHRDRQETQYF.

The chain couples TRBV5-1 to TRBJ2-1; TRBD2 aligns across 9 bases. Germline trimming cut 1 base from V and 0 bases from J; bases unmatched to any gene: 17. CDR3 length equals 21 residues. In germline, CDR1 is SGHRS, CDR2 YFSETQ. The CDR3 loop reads CASSLSRRLAGSLSSYNEQFF. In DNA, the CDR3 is TGCGCCAGCAGCTTGTCACGTCGGCTAGCGGGATCCCTTAGCTCCTACAATGAGCAGTTCTTC.

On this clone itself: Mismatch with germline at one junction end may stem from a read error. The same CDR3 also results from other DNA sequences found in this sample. The CDR3 DNA reads as TGTGCCAGCAGCTACTCGAGAGTGGTTGGCTACACCTTC. It codes for CASSYSRVVGYTF. The chain couples TRBV6-5 to TRBJ1-2; D remains ambiguous. Germline lookup yields CDR1 MNHEY and CDR2 SVGAGI. The CDR3 loop spans 13 amino acids.

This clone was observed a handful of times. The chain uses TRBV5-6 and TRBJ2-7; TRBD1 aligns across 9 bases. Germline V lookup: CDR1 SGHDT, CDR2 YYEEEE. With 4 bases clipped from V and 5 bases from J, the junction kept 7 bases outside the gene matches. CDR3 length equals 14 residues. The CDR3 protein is CASSGDRDLHEQYF. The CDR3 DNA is TGTGCCAGCAGCGGGGACAGGGATCTCCACGAGCAGTACTTC.

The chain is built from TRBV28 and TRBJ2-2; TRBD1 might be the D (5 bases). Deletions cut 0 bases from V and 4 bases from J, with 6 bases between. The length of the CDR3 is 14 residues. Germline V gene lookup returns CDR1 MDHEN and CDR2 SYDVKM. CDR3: CASSLCDSTGELFF. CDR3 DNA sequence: TGTGCCAGCAGTTTATGCGACAGCACCGGGGAGCTGTTTTTT.

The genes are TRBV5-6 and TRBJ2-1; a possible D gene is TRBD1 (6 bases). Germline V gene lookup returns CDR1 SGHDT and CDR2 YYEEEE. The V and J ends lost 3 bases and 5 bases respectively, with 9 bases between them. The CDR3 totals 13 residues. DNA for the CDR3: TGTGCCAGCAGCTGCTACAGGGACAATGAGCAGTTCTTC. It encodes CASSCYRDNEQFF.

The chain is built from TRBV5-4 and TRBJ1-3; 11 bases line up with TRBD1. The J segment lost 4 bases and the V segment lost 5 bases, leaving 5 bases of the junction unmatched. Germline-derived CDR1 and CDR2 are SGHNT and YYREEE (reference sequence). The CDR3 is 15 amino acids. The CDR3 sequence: CASSSGTGGGNTIYF. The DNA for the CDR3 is TGTGCCAGCAGTTCCGGGACAGGGGGGGGAAACACCATATATTTT.

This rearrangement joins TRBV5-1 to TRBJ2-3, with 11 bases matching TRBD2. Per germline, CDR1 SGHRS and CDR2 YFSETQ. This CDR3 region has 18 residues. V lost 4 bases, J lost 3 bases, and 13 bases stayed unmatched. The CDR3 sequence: CASSPKFLAGGHTDTQYF. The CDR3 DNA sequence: TGCGCCAGCAGCCCGAAGTTCCTAGCGGGAGGACATACAGATACGCAGTATTTT.

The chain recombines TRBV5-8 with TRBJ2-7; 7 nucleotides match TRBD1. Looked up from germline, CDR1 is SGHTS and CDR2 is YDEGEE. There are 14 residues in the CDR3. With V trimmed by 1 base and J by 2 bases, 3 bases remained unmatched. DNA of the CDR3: TGTGCCAGCAGCTTGAAGGGGGCGACCTACGAGCAGTACTTC. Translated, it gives CASSLKGATYEQYF.